The 3 T cell receptor beta chains presented below share a single source sample, sequenced in a study of blood T cell repertoires in COVID-19. Measured with immunoSEQ multiplex PCR; TCRdb has only the in-frame clones, and not every one. Among roughly 330,000 clones listed, roughly 86% were seen once. Sequencing used PBMCs or T cells enriched from blood (not recorded which). The receptors come from a woman aged 25 to 39 who had recovered from COVID-19.

V gene TRBV5-5 combines with J gene TRBJ2-3; 7 nucleotides align to TRBD2. J was trimmed by 2 bases and V by 3 bases; bases with no gene match: 12. The V gene's germline CDR1 is SGHKS and CDR2 YYEKEE (reference sequence). The length of the CDR3 is 17 residues. This chain's CDR3 is CASSSGSGWALTDTQYF. The CDR3 region has the DNA TGTGCCAGCAGCTCAGGTAGCGGGTGGGCCCTCACAGATACGCAGTATTTT. The complete variable domain, with remaining parts taken from reference TRBV5-5 and TRBJ2-3, reads DAGVTQSPTHLIKTRGQQVTLRCSPISGHKSVSWYQQVLGQGPQFIFQYYEKEERGRGNFPDRFSARQFPNYSSELNVNALLLGDSALYLCASSSGSGWALTDTQYFGPGTRLTVL.

The V gene is TRBV27, the J gene TRBJ1-6; 9 nucleotides align to TRBD1. This CDR3 is built from 18 residues. V was clipped by 4 bases and J by 7 bases; unmatched bases: 14. Germline CDR1 is MNHEY and CDR2 is SMNVEV (reference sequence). The CDR3 is CASSSGTGTIVYNSPLHF. Here the CDR3 DNA reads TGTGCCAGCAGTTCCGGGACAGGGACAATTGTTTACAATTCACCCCTCCACTTT.

This chain links TRBV28 with TRBJ2-7, with TRBD1 identical over 9 bases. Germline assignment: CDR1 MDHEN and CDR2 SYDVKM. Trimming took 7 bases from V and 2 from J; bases not matched to a gene: 9. This CDR3 has 15 residues. CDR3 amino acids: CASKQGGTGTYEQYF. DNA of the CDR3: TGTGCCAGCAAACAGGGGGGGACAGGGACCTACGAGCAGTACTTC.